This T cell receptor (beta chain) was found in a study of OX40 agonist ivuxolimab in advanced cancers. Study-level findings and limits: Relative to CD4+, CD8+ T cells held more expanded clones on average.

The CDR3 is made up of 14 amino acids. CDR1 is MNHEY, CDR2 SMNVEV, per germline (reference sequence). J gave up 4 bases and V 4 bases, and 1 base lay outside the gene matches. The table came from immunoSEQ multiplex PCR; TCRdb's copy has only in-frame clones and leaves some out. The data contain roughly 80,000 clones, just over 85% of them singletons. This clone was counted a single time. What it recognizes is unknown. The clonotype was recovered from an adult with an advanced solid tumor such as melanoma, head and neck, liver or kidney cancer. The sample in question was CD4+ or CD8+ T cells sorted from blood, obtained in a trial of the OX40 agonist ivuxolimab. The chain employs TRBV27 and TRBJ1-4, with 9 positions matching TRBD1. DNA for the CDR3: TGTGCCAGCAGTTCGGGACAGGGTAATGAAAAACTGTTTTTT. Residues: CASSSGQGNEKLFF.